The sample holds many counts of the clone carrying this T cell receptor (beta chain). Trimming cost V 4 bases and J 2 bases, with 9 bases left between them. CDR3 size: 13 residues. Germline CDR1 is SGHRS and CDR2 is YFSETQ. This sample stems from a study of response to subunit inactivated influenza vaccine. TCRdb passed the RT-PCR reads through MiXCR, listing each CDR3 protein once. The sample includes hundreds of thousands of distinct CDR3 sequences, about 15% seen only once; the top ten take roughly 7.2%. The TCR comes from a man in his fifties who received an inactivated influenza vaccine. The input for sequencing was PBMCs from blood, taken 14 to 15 days before vaccination. The chain carries TRBV5-1 and TRBJ2-5; D call uncertain. The CDR3 DNA reads TGCGCCAGCAGCGGAACAAAACAAGAGACCCAGTACTTC. It translates to CASSGTKQETQYF.